This is a list of T cell receptor beta chains from one sample in a study of blood T cell repertoires in COVID-19. The protocol was immunoSEQ multiplex PCR, while the TCRdb copy is restricted to in-frame clones and leaves out a portion. The table shows about 310,000 clones, with roughly 86% occurring only once. The sample comprised PBMCs or T cells enriched from blood (not recorded which). The receptor source for this set is a young woman who had recovered from COVID-19. Each CDR3 is given with its conserved first and last residue. Fields, in order: clone size, V gene, J gene, D gene, CDR3 protein, CDR3 DNA. The D gene is left open where the match is weak. Clone size is stated in some rows and not others, as once, few, many or a class when expanded.

>NA|TRBV24-1|TRBJ1-5|TRBD1
CATNRLTGVSNQPQHF
TGTGCCACCAACCGACTAACAGGGGTGAGCAATCAGCCCCAGCATTTT
>NA|TRBV7-9|TRBJ2-3|TRBD2
CASSPSTRRLAGYTDTQYF
TGTGCCAGCAGCCCATCAACCAGACGACTAGCGGGTTACACAGATACGCAGTATTTT
>few|TRBV7-9|TRBJ2-7|NA
CASSQVAGGNDEQYF
TGTGCCAGCAGCCAGGTAGCTGGGGGCAACGACGAGCAGTACTTC
>NA|TRBV29-1|TRBJ2-1|TRBD2
CSVEGSWAGGSYNEQFF
TGCAGCGTTGAAGGATCGTGGGCGGGGGGCTCCTACAATGAGCAGTTCTTC
>NA|TRBV5-8|TRBJ2-4|TRBD1
CASSLPGQGINIQYF
TGTGCCAGCAGCTTGCCCGGACAGGGGATTAACATTCAGTACTTC
>NA|TRBV5-1|TRBJ2-2|TRBD2
CASSLNYQRGLISPNTGELFF
TGCGCCAGCAGCTTGAACTACCAGCGGGGGTTGATTAGTCCGAACACCGGGGAGCTGTTTTTT
>NA|TRBV27|TRBJ2-7|TRBD2
CASSSLAGVDEQYF
TGTGCCAGCAGTTCATTAGCGGGAGTTGACGAGCAGTACTTC
>NA|TRBV5-1|TRBJ1-1|NA
CASSLTGGGTEAFF
TGCGCCAGCAGCTTGACGGGGGGCGGCACTGAAGCTTTCTTT
>NA|TRBV7-2|TRBJ2-7|TRBD2
CASSLGPAGGQNEQYF
TGTGCCAGCAGCTTAGGCCCGGCGGGGGGGCAGAACGAGCAGTACTTC
>NA|TRBV19|TRBJ1-4|NA
CASSSPRDLNEKLFF
TGTGCCAGTAGTTCCCCGAGGGACTTGAATGAAAAACTGTTTTTT
>NA|TRBV6-5|TRBJ2-7|TRBD2
CASAGLAGSSYEQYF
TGTGCCAGCGCAGGACTAGCGGGAAGCTCCTACGAGCAGTACTTC
>NA|TRBV6-5|TRBJ2-2|NA
CASTVQPGGGELFF
TGTGCCAGCACAGTCCAACCCGGGGGCGGGGAGCTGTTTTTT
>NA|TRBV19|TRBJ1-4|TRBD1
CASSKTGETEKLFF
TGTGCCAGTAGTAAGACAGGGGAAACTGAAAAACTGTTTTTT
>NA|TRBV28|TRBJ1-4|NA
CASSPTSTGLKEEKLFF
TGTGCCAGCAGTCCCACCAGTACAGGGTTGAAGGAGGAAAAACTGTTTTTT
>NA|TRBV19|TRBJ1-1|NA
CASSTYRNTEAFF
TGTGCCAGCAGCACTTACAGGAACACTGAAGCTTTCTTT
>NA|TRBV6-5|TRBJ2-7|NA
CASTSQTYEQYF
TGTGCCAGCACCTCTCAGACCTACGAGCAGTACTTC
>NA|TRBV21-1|TRBJ1-3|NA
CASSKPTGTGNTIYF
TGTGCCAGCAGCAAACCAACAGGGACCGGAAACACCATATATTTT
>NA|TRBV24-1|TRBJ2-6|TRBD1
CATSDTDRAGANVLTF
TGTGCCACCAGTGACACCGACAGGGCTGGGGCCAACGTCCTGACTTTC
>NA|TRBV30|TRBJ1-6|NA
CAWSVRSDNSPLHF
TGTGCCTGGAGTGTGCGGTCGGATAATTCACCCCTCCACTTT
>NA|TRBV6-6|TRBJ1-2|TRBD1
CASTANRGGAQDRYTF
TGTGCCAGCACTGCTAACAGGGGGGGGGCTCAGGACCGCTACACCTTC
>NA|TRBV4-3|TRBJ2-3|NA
CASSPGGGWSTDTQYF
TGCGCCAGCAGCCCGGGCGGAGGGTGGAGCACAGATACGCAGTATTTT
>NA|TRBV19|TRBJ2-1|TRBD2
CASIERGRGSNEQFF
TGTGCCAGTATAGAGCGGGGGCGGGGGTCCAATGAGCAGTTCTTC